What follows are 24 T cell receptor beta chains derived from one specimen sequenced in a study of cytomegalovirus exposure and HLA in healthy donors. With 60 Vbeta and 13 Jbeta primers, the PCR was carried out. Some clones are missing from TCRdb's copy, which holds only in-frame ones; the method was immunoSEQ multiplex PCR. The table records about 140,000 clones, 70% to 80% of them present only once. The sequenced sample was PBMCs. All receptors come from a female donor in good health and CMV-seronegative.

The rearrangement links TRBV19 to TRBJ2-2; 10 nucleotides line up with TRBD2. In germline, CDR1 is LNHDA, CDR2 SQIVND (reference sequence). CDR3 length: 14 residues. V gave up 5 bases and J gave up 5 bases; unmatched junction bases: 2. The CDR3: CASSPSGSTGELFF. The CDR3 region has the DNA TGTGCCAGTAGTCCTAGCGGGAGTACCGGGGAGCTGTTTTTT.

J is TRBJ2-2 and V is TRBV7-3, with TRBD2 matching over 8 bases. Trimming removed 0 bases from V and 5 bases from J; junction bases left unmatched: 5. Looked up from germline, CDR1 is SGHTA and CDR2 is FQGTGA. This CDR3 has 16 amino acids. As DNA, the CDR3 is TGTGCCAGCAGCTTAACGTGGGCGGGAGGAACCGGGGAGCTGTTTTTT. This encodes CASSLTWAGGTGELFF.

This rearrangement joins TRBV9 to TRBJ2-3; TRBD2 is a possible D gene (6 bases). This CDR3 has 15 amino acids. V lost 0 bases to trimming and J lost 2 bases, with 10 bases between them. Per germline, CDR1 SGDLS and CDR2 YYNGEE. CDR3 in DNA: TGTGCCAGCAGCGTAGGTAGCGGAAACACAGATACGCAGTATTTT. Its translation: CASSVGSGNTDTQYF.

This CDR3 reads CASSNSGTGDFDTQYF. The CDR3 coding sequence is TGTGCCAGCAGCAACTCCGGGACAGGGGACTTTGATACGCAGTATTTT. The V and J genes are TRBV7-9 and TRBJ2-3, with 10 bases fitting TRBD1. The CDR3 runs 16 residues. In germline, CDR1 is SEHNR, CDR2 FQNEAQ (reference sequence). V lost 5 bases to trimming and J lost 6 bases; unmatched junction nucleotides: 11.

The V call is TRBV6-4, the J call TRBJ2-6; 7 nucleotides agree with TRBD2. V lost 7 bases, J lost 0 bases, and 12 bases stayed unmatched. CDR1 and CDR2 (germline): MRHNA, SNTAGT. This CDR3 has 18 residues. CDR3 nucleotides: TGTGCCAGCACCCCCTGGGCGGGGGTAACCTCTGGGGCCAACGTCCTGACTTTC. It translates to CASTPWAGVTSGANVLTF.

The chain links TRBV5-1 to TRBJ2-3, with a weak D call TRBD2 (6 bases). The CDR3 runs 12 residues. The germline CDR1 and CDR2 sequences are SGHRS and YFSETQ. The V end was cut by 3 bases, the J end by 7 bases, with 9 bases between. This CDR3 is CASSWGEYTQYF. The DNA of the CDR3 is TGCGCCAGCAGCTGGGGGGAATATACGCAGTATTTT.

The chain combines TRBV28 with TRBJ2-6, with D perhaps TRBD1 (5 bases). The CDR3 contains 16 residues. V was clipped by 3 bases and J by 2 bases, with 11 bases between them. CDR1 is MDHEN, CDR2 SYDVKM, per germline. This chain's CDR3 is CASSLARTPGANVLTF. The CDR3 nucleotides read TGTGCCAGCAGTTTGGCGAGGACACCTGGGGCCAACGTCCTGACTTTC.

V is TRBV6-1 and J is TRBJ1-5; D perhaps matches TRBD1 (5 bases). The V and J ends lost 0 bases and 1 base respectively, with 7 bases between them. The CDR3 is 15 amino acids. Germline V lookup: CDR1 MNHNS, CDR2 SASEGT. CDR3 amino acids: CASSEAPGSNQPQHF. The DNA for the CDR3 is TGTGCCAGCAGTGAAGCCCCAGGGAGCAATCAGCCCCAGCATTTT.

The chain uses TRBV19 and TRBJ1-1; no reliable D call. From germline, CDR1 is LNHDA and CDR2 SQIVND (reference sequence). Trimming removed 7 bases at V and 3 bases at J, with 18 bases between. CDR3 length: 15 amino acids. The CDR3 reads CASKPSPNGYTEAFF. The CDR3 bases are TGTGCCAGTAAACCGTCCCCTAACGGGTACACTGAAGCTTTCTTT.

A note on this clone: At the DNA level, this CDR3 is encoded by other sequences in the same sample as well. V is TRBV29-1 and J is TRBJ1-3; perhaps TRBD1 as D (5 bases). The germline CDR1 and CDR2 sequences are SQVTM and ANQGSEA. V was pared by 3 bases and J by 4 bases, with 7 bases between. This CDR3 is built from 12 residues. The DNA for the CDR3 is TGCAGCGTTGAGACAGCGGGAAACACCATATATTTT. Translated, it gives CSVETAGNTIYF.

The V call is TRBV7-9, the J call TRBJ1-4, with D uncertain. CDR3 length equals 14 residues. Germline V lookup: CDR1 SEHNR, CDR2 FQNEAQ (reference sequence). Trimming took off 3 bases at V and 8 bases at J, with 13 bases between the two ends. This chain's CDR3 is CASSFSEAGEKLFF. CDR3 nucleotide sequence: TGTGCCAGCAGCTTCTCAGAGGCGGGCGAAAAACTGTTTTTT.

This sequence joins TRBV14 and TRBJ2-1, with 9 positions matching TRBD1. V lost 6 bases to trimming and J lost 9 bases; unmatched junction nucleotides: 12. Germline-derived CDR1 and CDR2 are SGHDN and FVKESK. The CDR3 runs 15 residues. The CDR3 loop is CASSGLGTGKFEQFF. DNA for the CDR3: TGTGCCAGCAGTGGTCTCGGGACAGGGAAGTTTGAGCAGTTCTTC.

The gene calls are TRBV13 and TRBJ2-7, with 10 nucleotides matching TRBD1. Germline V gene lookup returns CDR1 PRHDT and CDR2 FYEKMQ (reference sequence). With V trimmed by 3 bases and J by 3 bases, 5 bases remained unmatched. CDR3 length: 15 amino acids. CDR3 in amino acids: CASSLPGQGIYEQYF. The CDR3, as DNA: TGTGCCAGCAGCTTGCCGGGACAGGGGATCTACGAGCAGTACTTC.

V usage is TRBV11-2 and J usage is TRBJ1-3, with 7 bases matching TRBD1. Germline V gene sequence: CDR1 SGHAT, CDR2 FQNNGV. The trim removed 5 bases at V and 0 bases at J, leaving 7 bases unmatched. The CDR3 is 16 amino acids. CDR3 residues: CASSPMTGHSGNTIYF. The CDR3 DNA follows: TGTGCCAGCAGCCCCATGACAGGGCACTCTGGAAACACCATATATTTT.

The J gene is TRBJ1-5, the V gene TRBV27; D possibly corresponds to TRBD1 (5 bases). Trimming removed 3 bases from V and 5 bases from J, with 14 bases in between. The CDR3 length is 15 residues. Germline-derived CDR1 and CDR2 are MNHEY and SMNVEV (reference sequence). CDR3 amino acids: CASSFGTRGDQPQHF. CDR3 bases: TGTGCCAGCAGTTTCGGGACTCGAGGGGATCAGCCCCAGCATTTT.

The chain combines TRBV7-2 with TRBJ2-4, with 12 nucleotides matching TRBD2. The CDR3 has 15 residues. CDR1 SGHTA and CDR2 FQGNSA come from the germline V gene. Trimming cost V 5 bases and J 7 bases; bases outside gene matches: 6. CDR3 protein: CASSPELAGGNIQYF. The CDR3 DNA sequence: TGTGCCAGCAGCCCCGAGCTAGCGGGGGGGAACATTCAGTACTTC. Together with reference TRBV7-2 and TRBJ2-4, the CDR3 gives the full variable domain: GAGVSQSPSNKVTEKGKDVELRCDPISGHTALYWYRQSLGQGLEFLIYFQGNSAPDKSGLPSDRFSAERTGGSVSTLTIQRTQQEDSAVYLCASSPELAGGNIQYFGAGTRLSVL.

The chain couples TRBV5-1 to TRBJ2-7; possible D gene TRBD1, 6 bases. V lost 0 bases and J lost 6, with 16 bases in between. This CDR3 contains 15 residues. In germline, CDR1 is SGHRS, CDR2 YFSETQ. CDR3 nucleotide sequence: TGCGCCAGCAGCTTGGAACTCAGGGGATCGGGCGAGCAGTACTTC. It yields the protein CASSLELRGSGEQYF.

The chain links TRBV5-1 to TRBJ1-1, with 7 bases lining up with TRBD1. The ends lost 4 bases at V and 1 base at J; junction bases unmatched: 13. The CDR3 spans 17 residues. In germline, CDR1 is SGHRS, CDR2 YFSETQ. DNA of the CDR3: TGCGCCAGCAGCAATGTTCTTCAGGGGGAGGCGAACACTGAAGCTTTCTTT. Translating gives CASSNVLQGEANTEAFF. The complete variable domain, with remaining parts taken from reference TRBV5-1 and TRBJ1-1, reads KAGVTQTPRYLIKTRGQQVTLSCSPISGHRSVSWYQQTPGQGLQFLFEYFSETQRNKGNFPGRFSGRQFSNSRSEMNVSTLELGDSALYLCASSNVLQGEANTEAFFGQGTRLTVV.

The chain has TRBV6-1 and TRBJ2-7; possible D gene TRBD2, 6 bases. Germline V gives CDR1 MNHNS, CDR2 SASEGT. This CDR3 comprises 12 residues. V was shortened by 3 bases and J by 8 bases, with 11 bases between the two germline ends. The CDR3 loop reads CASSDGAGKQYF. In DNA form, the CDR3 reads TGTGCCAGCAGTGACGGCGCGGGGAAGCAGTACTTC.

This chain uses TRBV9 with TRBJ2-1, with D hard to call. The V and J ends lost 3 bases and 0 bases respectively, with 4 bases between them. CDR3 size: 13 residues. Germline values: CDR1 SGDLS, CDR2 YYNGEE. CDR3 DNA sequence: TGTGCCAGCAGCGCCTCCTCCTACAATGAGCAGTTCTTC. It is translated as CASSASSYNEQFF.

Here the CDR3 DNA reads TGCAGCGTTGGACACAGCCCTGATAGCAATCAGCCCCAGCATTTT. This gives the protein CSVGHSPDSNQPQHF. V gene TRBV29-1 combines with J gene TRBJ1-5; D unresolved. Trimming shortened V by 4 bases and J by 0 bases, and 13 bases separated the two germline ends. The CDR3 is made up of 15 amino acids. Germline V gene data show CDR1 as SQVTM and CDR2 as ANQGSEA.

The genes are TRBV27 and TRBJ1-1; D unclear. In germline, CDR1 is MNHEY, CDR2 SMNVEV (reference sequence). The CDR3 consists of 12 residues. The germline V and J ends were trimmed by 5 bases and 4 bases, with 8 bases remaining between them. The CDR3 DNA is TGTGCCAGCAGTCAGGAAGGCACTGAAGCTTTCTTT. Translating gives CASSQEGTEAFF.

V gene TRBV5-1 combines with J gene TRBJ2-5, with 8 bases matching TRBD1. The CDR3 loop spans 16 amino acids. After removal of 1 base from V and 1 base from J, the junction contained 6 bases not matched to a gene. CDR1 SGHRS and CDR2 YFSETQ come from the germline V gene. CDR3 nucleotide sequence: TGCGCCAGCAGCTTGTCTTTCGGACAGGGCCAAGAGACCCAGTACTTC. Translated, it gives CASSLSFGQGQETQYF.

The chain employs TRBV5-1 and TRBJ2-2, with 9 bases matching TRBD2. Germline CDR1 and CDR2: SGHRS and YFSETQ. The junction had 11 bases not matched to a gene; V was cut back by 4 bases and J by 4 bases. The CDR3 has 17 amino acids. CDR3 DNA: TGCGCCAGCAGCCACCGGAATAGCGGGAGTGGCACCGGGGAGCTGTTTTTT. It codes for CASSHRNSGSGTGELFF.